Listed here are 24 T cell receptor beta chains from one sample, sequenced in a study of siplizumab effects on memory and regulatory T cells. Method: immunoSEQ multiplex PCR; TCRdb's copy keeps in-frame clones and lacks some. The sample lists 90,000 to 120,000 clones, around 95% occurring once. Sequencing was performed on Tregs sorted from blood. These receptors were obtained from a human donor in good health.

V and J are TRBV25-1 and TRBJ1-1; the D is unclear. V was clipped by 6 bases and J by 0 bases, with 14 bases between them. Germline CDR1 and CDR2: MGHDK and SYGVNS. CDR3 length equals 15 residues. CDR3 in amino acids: CASRPLFGVNTEAFF. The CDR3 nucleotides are TGTGCCAGCAGACCACTTTTTGGGGTGAACACTGAAGCTTTCTTT.

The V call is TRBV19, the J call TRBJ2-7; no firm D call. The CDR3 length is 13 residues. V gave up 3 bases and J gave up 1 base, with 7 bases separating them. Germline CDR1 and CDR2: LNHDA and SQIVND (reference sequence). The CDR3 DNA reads TGTGCCAGTAGTATTACACTATCCTACGAGCAGTACTTC. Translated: CASSITLSYEQYF.

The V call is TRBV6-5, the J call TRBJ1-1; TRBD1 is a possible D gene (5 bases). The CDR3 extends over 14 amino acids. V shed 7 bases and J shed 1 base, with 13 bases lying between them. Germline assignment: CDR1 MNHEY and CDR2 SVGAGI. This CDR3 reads CASTQGWGNTEAFF. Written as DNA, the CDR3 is TGTGCCAGCACCCAGGGTTGGGGGAACACTGAAGCTTTCTTT.

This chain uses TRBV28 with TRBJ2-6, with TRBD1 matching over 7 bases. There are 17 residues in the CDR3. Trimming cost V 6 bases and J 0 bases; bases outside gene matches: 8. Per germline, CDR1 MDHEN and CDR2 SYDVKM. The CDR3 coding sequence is TGTGCCAGCAGGAGAGGGGACAGAAGCTCTGGGGCCAACGTCCTGACTTTC. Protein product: CASRRGDRSSGANVLTF.

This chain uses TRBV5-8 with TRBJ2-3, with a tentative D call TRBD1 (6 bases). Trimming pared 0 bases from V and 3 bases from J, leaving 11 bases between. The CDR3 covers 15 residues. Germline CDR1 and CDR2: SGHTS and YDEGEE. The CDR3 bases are TGTGCCAGCAGCTTGGTACAGGGTCTGACAGATACGCAGTATTTT. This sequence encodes CASSLVQGLTDTQYF. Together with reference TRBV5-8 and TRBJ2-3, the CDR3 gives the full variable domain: EAGVTQSPTHLIKTRGQQATLRCSPISGHTSVYWYQQALGLGLQFLLWYDEGEERNRGNFPPRFSGRQFPNYSSELNVNALELEDSALYLCASSLVQGLTDTQYFGPGTRLTVL.

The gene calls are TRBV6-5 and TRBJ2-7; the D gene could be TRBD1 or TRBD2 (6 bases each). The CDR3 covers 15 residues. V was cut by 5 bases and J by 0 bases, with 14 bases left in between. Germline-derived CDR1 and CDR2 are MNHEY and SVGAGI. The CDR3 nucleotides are TGTGCCAGCAGTCCTCGGGGGCAGAGCTCCTACGAGCAGTACTTC. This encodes CASSPRGQSSYEQYF.

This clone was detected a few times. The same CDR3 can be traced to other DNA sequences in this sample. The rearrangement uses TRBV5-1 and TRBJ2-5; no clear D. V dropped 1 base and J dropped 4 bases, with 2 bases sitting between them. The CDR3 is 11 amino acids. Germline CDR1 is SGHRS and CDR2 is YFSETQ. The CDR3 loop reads CASSLRETQYF. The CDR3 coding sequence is TGCGCCAGCAGCTTGCGAGAGACCCAGTACTTC.

CDR3 in DNA: TGTGCCAGCAGCCATGGGGTCTACGAGCAGTACTTC. Amino acid sequence: CASSHGVYEQYF. The chain recombines TRBV14 with TRBJ2-7; D not certain. Per germline, CDR1 SGHDN and CDR2 FVKESK. The germline V and J ends were trimmed by 3 bases and 3 bases, with 6 bases remaining between them. The CDR3 contains 12 residues. The full variable domain, completed using reference TRBV14 and TRBJ2-7, is EAGVTQFPSHSVIEKGQTVTLRCDPISGHDNLYWYRRVMGKEIKFLLHFVKESKQDESGMPNNRFLAERTGGTYSTLKVQPAELEDSGVYFCASSHGVYEQYFGPGTRLTVT.

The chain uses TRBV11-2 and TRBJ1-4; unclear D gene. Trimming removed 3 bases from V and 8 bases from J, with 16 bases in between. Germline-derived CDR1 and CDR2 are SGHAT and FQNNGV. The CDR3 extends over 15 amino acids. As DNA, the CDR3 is TGTGCCAGCAGCTTTGGACCCTTAACCCAGGAAAAACTGTTTTTT. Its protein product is CASSFGPLTQEKLFF.

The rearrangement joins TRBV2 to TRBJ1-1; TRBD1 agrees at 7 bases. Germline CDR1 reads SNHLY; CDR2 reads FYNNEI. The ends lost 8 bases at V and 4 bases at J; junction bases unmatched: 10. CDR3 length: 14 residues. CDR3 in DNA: TGTGCCAGCCTTGGACAGGCTGCCGTCACTGAAGCTTTCTTT. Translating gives CASLGQAAVTEAFF.

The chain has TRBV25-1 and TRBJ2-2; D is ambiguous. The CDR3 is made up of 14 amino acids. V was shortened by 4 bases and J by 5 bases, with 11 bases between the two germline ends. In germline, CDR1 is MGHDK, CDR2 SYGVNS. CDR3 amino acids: CASSVYSITGELFF. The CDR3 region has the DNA TGTGCCAGCAGTGTGTACTCAATTACCGGGGAGCTGTTTTTT.

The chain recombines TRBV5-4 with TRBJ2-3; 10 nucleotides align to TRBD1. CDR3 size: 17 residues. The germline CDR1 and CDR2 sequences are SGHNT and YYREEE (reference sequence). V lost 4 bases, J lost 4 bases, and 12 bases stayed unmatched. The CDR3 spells CASSPLGQGLYSDTQYF. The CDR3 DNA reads TGTGCCAGCAGCCCCTTGGGACAGGGGCTTTATTCAGATACGCAGTATTTT. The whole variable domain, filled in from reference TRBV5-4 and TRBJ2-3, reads ETGVTQSPTHLIKTRGQQVTLRCSSQSGHNTVSWYQQALGQGPQFIFQYYREEENGRGNFPPRFSGLQFPNYSSELNVNALELDDSALYLCASSPLGQGLYSDTQYFGPGTRLTVL.

This CDR3 reads CASSHPPLGSRNEQFF. CDR3 bases: TGCGCCAGCAGCCACCCCCCTCTGGGGAGTCGGAATGAGCAGTTCTTC. The chain combines TRBV4-1 with TRBJ2-1; D is perhaps TRBD2 (5 bases). Trimming stripped 3 bases from V and 7 bases from J, with 19 bases between. From germline, CDR1 is MGHRA and CDR2 YSYEKL. The CDR3 is 16 residues long.

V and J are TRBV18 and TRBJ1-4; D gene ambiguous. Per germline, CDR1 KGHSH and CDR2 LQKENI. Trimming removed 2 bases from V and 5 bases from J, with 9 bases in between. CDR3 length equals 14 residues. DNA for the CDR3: TGTGCCAGCTCACCAAAACAGAGGAATGAAAAACTGTTTTTT. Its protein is CASSPKQRNEKLFF.

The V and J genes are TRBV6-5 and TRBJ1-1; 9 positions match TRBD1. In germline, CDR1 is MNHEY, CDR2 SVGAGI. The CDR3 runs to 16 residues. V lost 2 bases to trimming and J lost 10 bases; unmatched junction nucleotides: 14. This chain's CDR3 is CASSYGRTGAPYGAFF. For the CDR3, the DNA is TGTGCCAGCAGTTACGGTCGGACAGGGGCTCCGTATGGAGCTTTCTTT.

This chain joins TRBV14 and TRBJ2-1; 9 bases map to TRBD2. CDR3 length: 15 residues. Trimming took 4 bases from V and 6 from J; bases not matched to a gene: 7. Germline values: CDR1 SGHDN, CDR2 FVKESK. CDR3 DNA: TGTGCCAGCAGCCCCGGACTAGCGAGGGGCAATGAGCAGTTCTTC. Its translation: CASSPGLARGNEQFF.

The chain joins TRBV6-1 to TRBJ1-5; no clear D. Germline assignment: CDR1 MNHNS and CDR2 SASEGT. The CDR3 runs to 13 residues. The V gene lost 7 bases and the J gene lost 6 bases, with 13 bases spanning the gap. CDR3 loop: CASTYFPGQPQHF. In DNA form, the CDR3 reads TGTGCCAGCACTTATTTCCCTGGTCAGCCCCAGCATTTT.

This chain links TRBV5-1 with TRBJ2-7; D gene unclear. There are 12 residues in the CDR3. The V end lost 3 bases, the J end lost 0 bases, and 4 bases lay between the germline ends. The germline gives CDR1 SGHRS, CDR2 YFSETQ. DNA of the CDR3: TGCGCCAGCAGCTCGAACTCCTACGAGCAGTACTTC. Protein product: CASSSNSYEQYF.

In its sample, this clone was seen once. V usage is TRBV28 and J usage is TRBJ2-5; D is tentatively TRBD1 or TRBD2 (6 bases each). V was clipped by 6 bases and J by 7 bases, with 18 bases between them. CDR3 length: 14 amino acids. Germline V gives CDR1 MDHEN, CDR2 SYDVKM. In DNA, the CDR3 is TGTGCCAGCAGCTACCGAGGGGGGCTGGGGACCCAGTACTTC. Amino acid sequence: CASSYRGGLGTQYF.

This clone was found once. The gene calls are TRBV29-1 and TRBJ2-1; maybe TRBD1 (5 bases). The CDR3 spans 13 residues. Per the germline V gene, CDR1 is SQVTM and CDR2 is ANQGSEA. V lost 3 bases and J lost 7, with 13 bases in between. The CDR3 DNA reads TGCAGCGTTGATGGGCAGGGAAGAAATGAGCAGTTCTTC. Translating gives CSVDGQGRNEQFF.

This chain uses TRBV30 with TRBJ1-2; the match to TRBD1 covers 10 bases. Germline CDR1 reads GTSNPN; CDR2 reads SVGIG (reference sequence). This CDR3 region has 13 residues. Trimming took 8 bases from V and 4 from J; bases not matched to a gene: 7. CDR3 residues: CAQRDRGSYGYTF. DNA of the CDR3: TGTGCCCAACGGGACAGGGGATCCTATGGCTACACCTTC.

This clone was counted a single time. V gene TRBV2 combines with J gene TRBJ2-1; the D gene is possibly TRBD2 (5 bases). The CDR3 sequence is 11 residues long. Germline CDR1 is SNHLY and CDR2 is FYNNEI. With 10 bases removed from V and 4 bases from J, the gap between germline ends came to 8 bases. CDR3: CATSLYNEQFF. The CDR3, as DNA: TGTGCCACTAGCCTTTACAATGAGCAGTTCTTC.

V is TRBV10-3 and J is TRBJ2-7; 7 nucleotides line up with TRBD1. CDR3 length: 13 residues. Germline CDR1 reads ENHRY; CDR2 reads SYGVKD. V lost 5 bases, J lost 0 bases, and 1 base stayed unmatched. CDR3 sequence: CAISRDSSYEQYF. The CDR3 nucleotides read TGTGCCATCAGTCGGGACAGCTCCTACGAGCAGTACTTC.

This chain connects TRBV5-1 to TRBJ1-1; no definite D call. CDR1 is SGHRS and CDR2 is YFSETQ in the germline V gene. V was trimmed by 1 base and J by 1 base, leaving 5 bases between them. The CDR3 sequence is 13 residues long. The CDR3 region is CASSLPPNTEAFF. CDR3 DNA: TGCGCCAGCAGCTTGCCCCCGAACACTGAAGCTTTCTTT.